The source of this T cell receptor (beta chain) is a study of monozygotic twins with inflammatory bowel disease (dated by TCRdb to about 2019). At the level of the whole study: The full study comprised some 30 monozygotic twin pairs: nine German pairs (four IBD-concordant, five IBD-discordant) and 19 IBD-discordant Danish pairs. The search for disease-associated traits relied mainly on comparing, within discordant pairs, IBD patients with their genetically identical healthy co-twins. Each individual had, on average, about 151 000 unique TCRalpha sequences and 181 000 unique TCRbeta sequences available for analysis.

General findings and caveats noted by the study authors: Repertoire similarity did not differ between concordant and discordant twins, which could be due to limited statistical power. IBD patients shared fewer clonotypes with other individuals than healthy twins did, most markedly in patients showing signs of disease activity. Different T cell subtypes could not be distinguished in the analysis. Because patients received different immunosuppressive treatments, the repertoires may have picked up extra background noise and variability between individuals. The results gave no support for a single strong signal or clonotype linked to IBD. A decrease in TCRbeta repertoire diversity, as measured by inverse Simpson index, was observed in IBD patients compared with their healthy co-twins.

Library preparation was by 5' RACE. Preparation of each TCR library used around 3.5 ug of total RNA. For each sample, cDNA synthesis was carried out in eight separate reactions using SMARTScribe reverse transcriptase. During cDNA synthesis, unique molecular identifiers containing a 6-nucleotide sample barcode were introduced by template switching. TCRalpha and TCRbeta cDNA was amplified by two nested PCRs of around 16 and 10 cycles, with bead purification after each PCR. Before amplification, cDNA was treated with uracil DNA-glycosylase and purified using the QIAquick PCR purification kit. The second PCR added Illumina TruSeq-compatible adapters along with sample-specific barcodes. TapeStation and Qubit were used to check library quality and concentration, and roughly 4.9 ng of each library was pooled. Pooled libraries were sequenced on an Illumina HiSeq2500 single-index Rapid Run with 2 x 100 bp reads and custom sequencing primers. Turning to the authors' computational methods: MiGEC version 1.2.6 was used for UMI-based consensus assembly to correct PCR and sequencing errors. MiXCR version 2.1.1 was used for V(D)J alignment, clonotype assembly and CDR3 extraction. To normalise gene usage, clonotype sharing and MAIT/NKT TCR abundance, the top 1000, 10 000 and 20 000 clonotypes in each sample were analysed. After downsampling to 27 000 UMIs, diversity was calculated as the inverse Simpson index using the vegan R package. Paired Mann-Whitney U tests were applied to discordant twin pairs, and Benjamini-Hochberg correction was used for multiple testing. Each CDR3 protein sequence appears as one entry after TCRdb reprocessed the reads, and no DNA is included. Clone size and V and J calls follow TCRdb, not the original study. The sample table on file contains about 210,000 distinct CDR3 sequences. Roughly 7.5% of the sample rests with the top ten.

From each donor, a roughly 2.5 ml peripheral blood sample was drawn into PAXgene tubes and stored at -80 degrees C. Without T cell sorting, total RNA was isolated from whole blood using the PAXgene blood miRNA kit on an automated QIAcube. Peripheral blood from monozygotic twin pairs concordant or discordant for inflammatory bowel disease was subjected to deep TCRalpha and TCRbeta repertoire profiling with unique molecular barcoding. Smoking habits were recorded for all twin pairs, and individuals were classified as current, former or never smokers. Spanning cysteine to phenylalanine, the CDR3 consists of 13 amino acids. The DNA sequence is not available. Based on the germline V gene (reference sequence), the CDR1 and CDR2 sequences are DFQATT and SNEGSKA. As for this clonotype: The clone's antigen remains unknown.

The sample consisted of blood. This chain is built from TRBV20-1 and TRBJ1-1. The sequence came from a human donor with ulcerative colitis or Crohn's disease, or a healthy co-twin of an affected twin (not recorded which). The CDR3 reads as follows: CSAFRAGGTEAFF.